This entry features one T cell receptor beta chain sequence. This clonotype was counted between two and nine times. It lacks a known antigen. Base qualities were left out, and no much larger clone turns up one base away. The data were taken from a study of T cell repertoires in cytomegalovirus infection (dated by TCRdb to about 2019). General notes on the study: Recently identified HLA-C-restricted CMV epitopes, whose presentation resists viral immunomodulation, were targeted by peptide stimulations together with well-studied HLA-B-restricted epitopes. Because public TCR beta signatures pointed to carriage of CMV infection together with the matching HLA type, the HLA type of each donor mattered for the analysis.

Findings and caveats that apply to the study as a whole: Carriers of CMV infection plus the relevant HLA type were discriminated by the cumulative frequency of public TCR beta family members in the study cohort and in an independent 352-donor cohort. The ex vivo response was dominated by HLA-C-restricted CMV-specific TCR beta clonotypes, which also provided the single most frequent clonotype in two of eight donors.

The reads were generated on an Illumina HiSeq 1500. TCRdb reran the public reads through fastp at Q25 and MiXCR, keeping productive beta chains. Under each unique CDR3 protein, matching rows form one entry showing the most common genes and DNA. Across this sample there are some 500,000 distinct CDR3 sequences, with around 40% seen only once. Of the sample, 48% falls within the top ten clones. The CDR3 goes from the cysteine to the phenylalanine over 15 residues. Kept here is only the CDR3 DNA, which spans 45 bases and is read in frame from base 1. V was cut back by 5 bases and J by 4 bases, leaving a gap of 17 bases between them. CDR1 and CDR2 are drawn from the germline V gene: SGHVS, FQNEAQ. The sample's treatment or condition label, in plain terms: in vitro stimulation with specific CMV peptide epitopes to enrich CMV-specific T cells.

Source: cultured PBMCs, taken from culture after CMV antigen stimulation. The receptor's source is a human donor in good health (CMV status not recorded). Some clones in this sample may be carry-over from other donors' samples. The rearrangement joined TRBV7-8 to TRBJ1-2; the D gene is perhaps TRBD1, on 6 matching bases. The CDR3 is CASSPRWGGPYGYTF. The DNA sequence reads TGTGCCAGCAGCCCCAGATGGGGGGGGCCCTATGGCTACACCTTC.